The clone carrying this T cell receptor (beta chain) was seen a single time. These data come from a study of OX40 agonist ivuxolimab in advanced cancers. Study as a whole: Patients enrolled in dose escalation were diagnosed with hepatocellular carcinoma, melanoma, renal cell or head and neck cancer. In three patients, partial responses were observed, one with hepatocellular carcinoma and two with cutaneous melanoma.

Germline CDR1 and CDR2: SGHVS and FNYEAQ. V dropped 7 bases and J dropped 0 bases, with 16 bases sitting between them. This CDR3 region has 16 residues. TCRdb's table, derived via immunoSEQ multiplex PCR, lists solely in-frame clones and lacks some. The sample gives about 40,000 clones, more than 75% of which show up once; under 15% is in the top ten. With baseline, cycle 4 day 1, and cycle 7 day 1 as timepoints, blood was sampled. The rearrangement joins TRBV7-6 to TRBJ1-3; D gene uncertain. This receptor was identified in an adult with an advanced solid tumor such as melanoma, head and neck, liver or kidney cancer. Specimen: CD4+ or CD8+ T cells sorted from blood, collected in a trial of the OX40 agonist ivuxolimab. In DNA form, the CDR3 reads TGTGCCAGCACCGGAGGACCCCGGTACTCTGGAAACACCATATATTTT. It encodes CASTGGPRYSGNTIYF.